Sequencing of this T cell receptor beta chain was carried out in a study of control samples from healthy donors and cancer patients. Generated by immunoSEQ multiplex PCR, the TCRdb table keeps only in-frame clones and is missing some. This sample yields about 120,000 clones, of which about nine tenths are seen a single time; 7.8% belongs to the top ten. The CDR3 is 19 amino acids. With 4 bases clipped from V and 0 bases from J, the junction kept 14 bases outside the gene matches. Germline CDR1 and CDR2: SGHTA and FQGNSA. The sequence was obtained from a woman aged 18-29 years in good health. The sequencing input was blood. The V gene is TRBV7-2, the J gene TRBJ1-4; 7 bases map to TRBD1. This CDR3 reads CASSSRTGVTHTTNEKLFF. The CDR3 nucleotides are TGTGCCAGCAGCTCCCGAACAGGGGTAACGCATACAACTAATGAAAAACTGTTTTTT.